Below are 30 T cell receptor beta chains sequenced from a single sample in a study of blood T cell repertoires in COVID-19. TCRdb's copy holds only in-frame clones and misses some; the assay was immunoSEQ multiplex PCR. The sample lists 250,000 to 350,000 clones, 87% occurring once. The sequencing sample was made of PBMCs or T cells enriched from blood (not recorded which). Receptor source: a woman aged 18-29 years who had recovered from COVID-19.

The chain recombines TRBV27 with TRBJ2-7, with TRBD2 as a possible D gene (6 bases). The CDR3 runs 14 residues. From germline, CDR1 is MNHEY and CDR2 SMNVEV (reference sequence). Trimming left V 6 bases short and J 0 bases short, with 12 bases between. CDR3 nucleotides: TGTGCCAGCAGATCGACTAGTTTCTCCTACGAGCAGTACTTC. Translated: CASRSTSFSYEQYF.

The rearrangement links TRBV6-2 or TRBV6-3 to TRBJ2-7; 7 bases are shared with TRBD1. CDR1 and CDR2 (germline): MNHEY, SVGEGT. Trimming removed 5 bases from V and 3 bases from J; junction bases left unmatched: 1. The CDR3 sequence is 12 residues long. This chain's CDR3 is CASSRQGYEQYF. The CDR3 region has the DNA TGTGCCAGCAGTCGACAGGGCTACGAGCAGTACTTC.

This chain connects TRBV29-1 to TRBJ2-5; the D call may be TRBD1 or TRBD2 (5 bases each). CDR1 and CDR2 (germline): SQVTM, ANQGSEA. The CDR3 has 13 amino acids. With 8 bases removed from V and 4 bases from J, the gap between germline ends came to 17 bases. DNA of the CDR3: TGCAGCCCTGAAGGGGCAGCGGCAGAGACCCAGTACTTC. It is translated as CSPEGAAAETQYF.

The chain has TRBV28 and TRBJ2-7, with 9 bases matching TRBD2. This CDR3 is built from 13 residues. The V gene end was trimmed by 8 bases and the J gene end by 2 bases; junction bases not matched to a gene: 4. Germline V gene data show CDR1 as MDHEN and CDR2 as SYDVKM. Here the CDR3 reads CASLTSGAYEQYF. The CDR3 region has the DNA TGTGCCAGCTTGACTAGCGGAGCCTACGAGCAGTACTTC.

The chain employs TRBV27 and TRBJ1-1; tentatively, D is TRBD1 (6 bases). This CDR3 comprises 13 residues. CDR1 is MNHEY and CDR2 is SMNVEV in the germline V gene (reference sequence). The V end lost 5 bases, the J end lost 3 bases, and 10 bases lay between the germline ends. The CDR3 spells CASSRNRDTEAFF. CDR3 nucleotide sequence: TGTGCCAGCAGTAGAAACAGGGACACTGAAGCTTTCTTT.

A word on this clone: The germline gene is not matched at one end of the junction; a read error may be the cause. CDR3 sequence (DNA): TGTGCCAGCAGTTACAACGACAGGGCGCCTCTAAACTTC. It is translated as CASSYNDRAPLNF. The chain couples TRBV27 to TRBJ1-2, with TRBD1 matching 7 bases. CDR3 length equals 13 residues. Germline CDR1 is MNHEY and CDR2 is SMNVEV (reference sequence).

The rearrangement links TRBV19 to TRBJ2-3; TRBD2 might be the D (5 bases). V lost 5 bases to trimming and J lost 2 bases, with 11 bases between them. CDR1 is LNHDA, CDR2 SQIVND, per germline (reference sequence). CDR3 size: 14 residues. For the CDR3, the DNA is TGTGCCAGTAGTCGACGGGGTATCACAGATACGCAGTATTTT. Its translation: CASSRRGITDTQYF.

The chain combines TRBV7-3 with TRBJ1-3; D perhaps matches TRBD1 (5 bases). The CDR3 covers 13 residues. Germline V gene lookup returns CDR1 SGHTA and CDR2 FQGTGA. Trimming shortened V by 4 bases and J by 3 bases, and 7 bases separated the two germline ends. CDR3 residues: CASSSRVGNTIYF. The CDR3 coding sequence is TGTGCCAGCAGCTCCAGGGTTGGAAACACCATATATTTT.

J is TRBJ1-2 and V is TRBV27; TRBD1 is a possible D gene (6 bases). This CDR3 spans 18 amino acids. V lost 5 bases and J lost 7, with 29 bases in between. Germline V gives CDR1 MNHEY, CDR2 SMNVEV (reference sequence). CDR3 coding DNA: TGTGCCAGCAGTCCCCGACCCATAGGCCAGAGACAGGCGGTTGGCTACACCTTC. This translates into CASSPRPIGQRQAVGYTF.

The chain recombines TRBV5-5 with TRBJ2-2, with unresolved D. This CDR3 contains 16 residues. Per germline, CDR1 SGHKS and CDR2 YYEKEE (reference sequence). V gave up 0 bases and J gave up 0 bases, with 9 bases separating them. The CDR3 reads CASSLDPTANTGELFF. In nucleotides, the CDR3 is TGTGCCAGCAGCTTGGACCCTACCGCGAACACCGGGGAGCTGTTTTTT.

The V call is TRBV13, the J call TRBJ2-7; 9 positions agree with TRBD1. V shed 0 bases, J shed 1 base, and the junction held 4 bases outside the gene matches. CDR3 length: 16 amino acids. The germline V gene encodes CDR1 PRHDT and CDR2 FYEKMQ (reference sequence). The CDR3 nucleotides are TGTGCCAGCAGCTTAGGGCGTGGGACAGGGTCCTACGAGCAGTACTTC. It codes for CASSLGRGTGSYEQYF.

The gene calls are TRBV28 and TRBJ2-2, with D tentatively TRBD2 (5 bases). Germline V lookup: CDR1 MDHEN, CDR2 SYDVKM. Deletions cut 8 bases from V and 6 bases from J, with 19 bases between. This CDR3 is 15 amino acids long. CDR3 loop: CASGRGGFASGELFF. CDR3 in DNA: TGTGCCAGCGGCCGGGGTGGTTTCGCGTCCGGGGAGCTGTTTTTT.

The rearrangement uses TRBV6-2 or TRBV6-3 and TRBJ2-6, with TRBD2 matching over 7 bases. The V gene end was trimmed by 0 bases and the J gene end by 2 bases; junction bases not matched to a gene: 1. CDR1 MNHEY and CDR2 SVGEGT come from the germline V gene. This CDR3 contains 16 residues. The CDR3 region is CASSYSGGTGANVLTF. The CDR3 DNA reads as TGTGCCAGCAGTTACTCGGGGGGGACTGGGGCCAACGTCCTGACTTTC.

The rearrangement uses TRBV2 and TRBJ1-6, with D tentatively TRBD1 (6 bases). Germline CDR1 SNHLY, CDR2 FYNNEI. With 0 bases removed from V and 8 bases from J, the gap between germline ends came to 11 bases. The CDR3 consists of 15 residues. CDR3 sequence reads: CASSEARGGYSPLHF. The CDR3 nucleotides are TGTGCCAGCAGTGAAGCGAGGGGGGGTTATTCACCCCTCCACTTT.

The chain couples TRBV2 to TRBJ1-4; 10 bases align to TRBD1. This CDR3 has 15 residues. J was trimmed by 1 base and V by 5 bases; bases with no gene match: 1. The germline CDR1 and CDR2 sequences are SNHLY and FYNNEI. CDR3 coding DNA: TGTGCCAGCAGTCGGGACAGGGGAACTAATGAAAAACTGTTTTTT. Its protein is CASSRDRGTNEKLFF.

V is TRBV5-1 and J is TRBJ2-7; TRBD1 agrees at 8 bases. The CDR3 totals 14 residues. Trimming took 5 bases from V and 2 from J; bases not matched to a gene: 6. Per the germline V gene, CDR1 is SGHRS and CDR2 is YFSETQ. The DNA of the CDR3 is TGCGCCAGCAGAACCGGGACAGGAGCCTACGAGCAGTACTTC. Translation gives CASRTGTGAYEQYF. The whole variable domain, remainder taken from reference TRBV5-1 and TRBJ2-7, is KAGVTQTPRYLIKTRGQQVTLSCSPISGHRSVSWYQQTPGQGLQFLFEYFSETQRNKGNFPGRFSGRQFSNSRSEMNVSTLELGDSALYLCASRTGTGAYEQYFGPGTRLTVT.

The rearrangement joins TRBV4-2 to TRBJ1-5, with D unresolved. V was pared by 10 bases and J by 4 bases, with 14 bases between. This CDR3 contains 13 residues. Per germline, CDR1 LGHNA and CDR2 YNFKEQ. CDR3 protein: CATAVEGNQPQHF. DNA of the CDR3: TGTGCCACCGCGGTGGAGGGTAATCAGCCCCAGCATTTT.

V and J are TRBV10-1 and TRBJ2-1; TRBD2 agrees at 9 bases. With 4 bases clipped from V and 5 bases from J, the junction kept 9 bases outside the gene matches. The CDR3 length is 16 residues. Per the germline V gene, CDR1 is WNHNN and CDR2 is SYGVQD (reference sequence). The CDR3 sequence: CASSGVAGDGDNEQFF. In nucleotides, the CDR3 is TGCGCCAGCAGTGGGGTAGCGGGAGATGGAGACAATGAGCAGTTCTTC.

J is TRBJ1-4 and V is TRBV7-9; 7 nucleotides agree with TRBD1. CDR3 length equals 13 residues. V lost 3 bases, J lost 8 bases, and 3 bases stayed unmatched. CDR1 and CDR2 (germline): SEHNR, FQNEAQ (reference sequence). This CDR3 reads CASSFATGEKLFF. The CDR3 DNA follows: TGTGCCAGCAGCTTTGCGACAGGGGAAAAACTGTTTTTT.

CDR3 sequence (DNA): TGTGCCAGCAGCCCTAACAACCGGGACTACCTTCTTAGCACAGATACGCAGTATTTT. Its translation is CASSPNNRDYLLSTDTQYF. The chain is built from TRBV3-1 (or the pseudogene TRBV3-2) and TRBJ2-3, with TRBD2 matching 7 bases. Germline values: CDR1 LGHDT, CDR2 YNNKEL (reference sequence). CDR3 size: 19 residues. V shed 4 bases, J shed 0 bases, and the junction held 16 bases outside the gene matches.

The rearrangement uses TRBV21-1 and TRBJ1-4; whether TRBD1, the table's D call, matches the DNA was not checked. TRBV21-1 is flagged as a pseudogene. The length of the CDR3 is 17 residues. The CDR3 region has the DNA TGTGCCAGCAGCAAAGAGCTCGAAGACAGGGGTGATGAAAAACTGTTTTTT. Encoded protein: CASSKELEDRGDEKLFF.

The chain carries TRBV6-4 and TRBJ1-1, with D perhaps matching TRBD1 (5 bases). V shed 1 base and J shed 1 base, with 13 bases lying between them. This CDR3 is 16 amino acids long. The germline CDR1 and CDR2 sequences are MRHNA and SNTAGT. Here the CDR3 DNA reads TGTGCCAGCAGTGACTTGTACAGGAGAAAGAACACTGAAGCTTTCTTT. The encoded protein is CASSDLYRRKNTEAFF.

V gene TRBV5-1 combines with J gene TRBJ1-6; D not resolved. The length of the CDR3 is 13 residues. Germline values: CDR1 SGHRS, CDR2 YFSETQ. The ends were cut back, 0 bases at V and 8 bases at J, with 6 bases in the middle. CDR3: CASSLEEDSPLHF. The DNA for the CDR3 is TGCGCCAGCAGCTTGGAGGAGGATTCACCCCTCCACTTT.

The V gene is TRBV9, the J gene TRBJ1-1, with D possibly TRBD1 on 6 matching bases. The V gene's germline CDR1 is SGDLS and CDR2 YYNGEE. This CDR3 has 16 amino acids. V gave up 0 bases and J gave up 5 bases, with 17 bases separating them. CDR3 in DNA: TGTGCCAGCAGCGTAGCCGCGACAGGAAGTTGGACTGAAGCTTTCTTT. This codes for CASSVAATGSWTEAFF.

The CDR3 spells CAIKRSSDRGEKLFF. In DNA form, the CDR3 reads TGTGCCATCAAAAGAAGCAGCGACAGGGGTGAAAAACTGTTTTTT. The V and J genes are TRBV10-3 and TRBJ1-4; TRBD1 agrees at 8 bases. Germline CDR1 ENHRY, CDR2 SYGVKD. This CDR3 has 15 residues. V lost 7 bases and J lost 7; bases outside the gene matches: 11.

This rearrangement joins TRBV3-1 (or the pseudogene TRBV3-2) to TRBJ1-5; D remains ambiguous. Trimming left V 1 base short and J 6 bases short, with 10 bases between. There are 14 residues in the CDR3. The germline V gene encodes CDR1 LGHDT and CDR2 YNNKEL (reference sequence). The chain's CDR3 is CASSQGGSGQPQHF. The CDR3 region has the DNA TGTGCCAGCAGCCAAGGAGGGTCCGGTCAGCCCCAGCATTTT.

This chain links TRBV4-2 with TRBJ1-6; no clear D gene. This CDR3 spans 16 amino acids. Per the germline V gene, CDR1 is LGHNA and CDR2 is YNFKEQ. The ends were cut back, 2 bases at V and 8 bases at J, with 16 bases in the middle. The CDR3 here is CASSQSTGRTHSPLHF. The CDR3 bases are TGTGCCAGCAGCCAATCCACCGGGAGGACCCATTCACCCCTCCACTTT.

The V and J genes are TRBV5-1 and TRBJ2-7; D may be TRBD2 (5 bases). The CDR3 has 15 amino acids. Trimming cost V 0 bases and J 6 bases, with 16 bases left between them. The germline V gene encodes CDR1 SGHRS and CDR2 YFSETQ. CDR3 in DNA: TGCGCCAGCAGCTTGGATATAGCGCCGGACGGCGAGCAGTACTTC. Translation gives CASSLDIAPDGEQYF.

V gene TRBV18 combines with J gene TRBJ1-1; D may be TRBD1 (6 bases). The CDR3 covers 17 residues. The germline V and J ends were trimmed by 2 bases and 0 bases, with 16 bases remaining between them. Germline CDR1 is KGHSH and CDR2 is LQKENI. DNA for the CDR3: TGTGCCAGCTCACCAAATTCGCTAGGACAGATGAACACTGAAGCTTTCTTT. Amino acids: CASSPNSLGQMNTEAFF.

The genes are TRBV28 and TRBJ2-7; 7 bases match TRBD1. Trimming removed 4 bases from V and 1 base from J; junction bases left unmatched: 10. Germline V lookup: CDR1 MDHEN, CDR2 SYDVKM. The CDR3 is made up of 16 amino acids. CDR3 DNA sequence: TGTGCCAGCAGTTGGGACAGCCGCGAAAAGTCCTACGAGCAGTACTTC. Protein sequence: CASSWDSREKSYEQYF.